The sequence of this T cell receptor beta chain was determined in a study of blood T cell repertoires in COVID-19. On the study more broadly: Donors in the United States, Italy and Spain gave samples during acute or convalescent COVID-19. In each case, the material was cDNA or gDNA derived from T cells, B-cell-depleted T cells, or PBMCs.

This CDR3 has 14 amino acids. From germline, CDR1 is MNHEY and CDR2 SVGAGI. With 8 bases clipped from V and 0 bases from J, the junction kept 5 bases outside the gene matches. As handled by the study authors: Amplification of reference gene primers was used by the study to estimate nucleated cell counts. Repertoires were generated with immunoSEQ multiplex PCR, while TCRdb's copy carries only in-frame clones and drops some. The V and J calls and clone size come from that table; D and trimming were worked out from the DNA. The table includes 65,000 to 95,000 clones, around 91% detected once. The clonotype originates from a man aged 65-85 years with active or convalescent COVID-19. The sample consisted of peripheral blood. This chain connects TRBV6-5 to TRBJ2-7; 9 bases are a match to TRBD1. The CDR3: CASRDRASSYEQYF. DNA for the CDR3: TGTGCCAGCCGGGACAGGGCAAGCTCCTACGAGCAGTACTTC.